The T cell receptor beta chain under discussion was sequenced for a study of T cells after yellow fever vaccination. For TCR, cDNA came from 5'RACE template switching, which added a universal primer site and UMIs. A single record per CDR3 protein comes from TCRdb applying MiXCR to the 5' RACE reads. The table shows about 350,000 distinct CDR3 sequences, with 4.1% occurring only once. Study results and limitations: Although the secondary response was weaker, it peaked faster, at day 5 versus 15.

Concerning this clonotype: Its antigen remains unknown.

The CDR3 extends over 13 amino acids. Germline assignment: CDR1 ENHRY and CDR2 SYGVKD. Trimming shortened V by 7 bases and J by 4 bases, and 11 bases separated the two germline ends. The rearrangement links TRBV10-3 to TRBJ2-1; D is uncertain. This receptor was identified in a man between 18 and 29 years old who received the YFV17D yellow fever vaccine. Sequencing was performed on PBMCs, taken 5 days after the yellow fever booster vaccination. The CDR3 nucleotides read TGTGCCATCAAGTCGGATAATTACAATGAGCAGTTCTTC. Encoded protein: CAIKSDNYNEQFF.